The T cell receptor (beta chain) described here comes from a study of T cell responses to AZD1222 COVID-19 vaccine. Overall study findings and caveats: Recipients of AZD1222 seropositive at baseline numbered only 6 or 7.

This clone was detected once. Its target is unknown. Only in-frame clones appear in the TCRdb table, and some are missing; sequencing was by immunoSEQ multiplex PCR. Of some 130,000 clones in the sample, approximately 93% are singletons; the top ten hold less than 6.5%. With V trimmed by 5 bases and J by 8 bases, 14 bases remained unmatched. Germline V gene sequence: CDR1 KGHSH, CDR2 LQKENI. This CDR3 contains 15 residues. This rearrangement joins TRBV18 to TRBJ1-2; 7 nucleotides agree with TRBD1. The sequence was collected from an adult in good health. The material sequenced was peripheral blood, taken on day 0 of AZD1222 vaccination. The CDR3 here is CASSWGEDRYDGYTF. The CDR3 DNA is TGTGCCAGCTCATGGGGCGAGGACAGGTATGACGGCTACACCTTC.